The present TCR beta chain was sequenced within a study of cytomegalovirus exposure and HLA in healthy donors. The primer mix had 60 Vbeta and 13 Jbeta primers. Profiled with immunoSEQ multiplex PCR; TCRdb holds only in-frame clones, not every one. The sample includes 150,000 to 200,000 clones, 80% to 85% of them seen just once. V was shortened by 0 bases and J by 8 bases, with 14 bases between the two germline ends. The CDR3 contains 15 residues. CDR1 is LNHDA, CDR2 SQIVND, per germline (reference sequence). The rearrangement uses TRBV19 and TRBJ2-4; the D gene is possibly TRBD2 (7 bases). The clonotype was recovered from a woman aged 40 to 50 in good health and CMV-seronegative. Sequenced: PBMCs. CDR3 coding DNA: TGTGCCAGTAGTATAGAACGGGGGGCGGGAGACATTCAGTACTTC. Protein product: CASSIERGAGDIQYF.